Presented here are 32 T cell receptor beta chains from one specimen sequenced in a study of blood T cell repertoires in COVID-19. Produced via immunoSEQ multiplex PCR; TCRdb's table is partial and in-frame only. The profile covers about 20,000 clones, with under 90% appearing a single time and approximately 3.6% taken by the ten largest. Sequencing used peripheral blood. These receptors all stem from a man aged 45-60 years with active COVID-19.

The DNA for the CDR3 is TGTGCCAGCCATGACAGGTACTATGGCTACACCTTC. Residues: CASHDRYYGYTF. V and J are TRBV6-6 and TRBJ1-2; D is perhaps TRBD1 (6 bases). The CDR3 contains 12 residues. The V end lost 8 bases, the J end lost 3 bases, and 10 bases lay between the germline ends. Germline loops: CDR1 MNHNY, CDR2 SVGAGI (reference sequence).

This chain links TRBV3-1 (or the pseudogene TRBV3-2) with TRBJ1-2, with D maybe TRBD1 (5 bases). Per germline, CDR1 LGHDT and CDR2 YNNKEL (reference sequence). Between the trimmed V and J ends, which lost 2 bases and 4 bases, there was a span of 14 bases. The length of the CDR3 is 15 residues. CDR3 residues: CASSQSPGLGYGYTF. In nucleotides, the CDR3 is TGTGCCAGCAGCCAAAGTCCGGGACTCGGCTATGGCTACACCTTC.

The chain combines TRBV7-9 with TRBJ1-2; 7 nucleotides match TRBD1. Germline V gives CDR1 SEHNR, CDR2 FQNEAQ (reference sequence). This CDR3 has 19 amino acids. Unmatched junction bases numbered 22, after V lost 5 bases and J lost 4 bases. The CDR3 reads CASSHPSKSGRDSFYGYTF. For the CDR3, the DNA is TGTGCCAGCAGCCACCCGTCAAAGTCCGGCCGGGACAGTTTCTATGGCTACACCTTC. Variable domain in full (rest from reference TRBV7-9 and TRBJ1-2): DTGVSQNPRHKITKRGQNVTFRCDPISEHNRLYWYRQTLGQGPEFLTYFQNEAQLEKSRLLSDRFSAERPKGSFSTLEIQRTEQGDSAMYLCASSHPSKSGRDSFYGYTFGSGTRLTVV.

The chain couples TRBV11-3 to TRBJ2-1, with 9 bases identical to TRBD2. The CDR3 spans 16 residues. Per germline, CDR1 SGHNT and CDR2 YENEEA. Trimming took 5 bases from V and 7 from J; bases not matched to a gene: 12. This CDR3 is CASSRRPTSGLNEQFF. CDR3 sequence (DNA): TGTGCCAGCAGCCGACGACCAACTAGCGGGTTGAATGAGCAGTTCTTC. Full variable domain (missing parts from reference TRBV11-3 and TRBJ2-1): EAGVVQSPRYKIIEKKQPVAFWCNPISGHNTLYWYLQNLGQGPELLIRYENEEAVDDSQLPKDRFSAERLKGVDSTLKIQPAELGDSAVYLCASSRRPTSGLNEQFFGPGTRLTVL.

The chain carries TRBV9 and TRBJ2-3; a possible D gene is TRBD2 (5 bases). V was shortened by 0 bases and J by 2 bases, with 7 bases between the two germline ends. The CDR3 contains 14 residues. Germline CDR1 and CDR2: SGDLS and YYNGEE. The CDR3 region is CASSVAADTDTQYF. Written as DNA, the CDR3 is TGTGCCAGCAGCGTAGCAGCGGACACAGATACGCAGTATTTT.

The J gene is TRBJ1-1, the V gene TRBV30, with D possibly TRBD1 on 5 matching bases. Per germline, CDR1 GTSNPN and CDR2 SVGIG (reference sequence). This CDR3 comprises 14 residues. Trimming left V 0 bases short and J 7 bases short, with 15 bases between. The CDR3 loop reads CAWSVRMVGGEAFF. As DNA, the CDR3 is TGTGCCTGGAGTGTACGGATGGTCGGGGGTGAAGCTTTCTTT.

This clone was seen more than once but under ten times. The rearrangement links TRBV7-7 to TRBJ2-7; possible D gene TRBD2, 6 bases. CDR3 size: 15 residues. Germline values: CDR1 SSHAT, CDR2 FNYEAQ (reference sequence). Trimming shortened V by 1 base and J by 3 bases, and 13 bases separated the two germline ends. For the CDR3, the DNA is TGTGCCAGCAGCTTAGATGCTAGCGAATACTACGAGCAGTACTTC. Amino acids: CASSLDASEYYEQYF. The full variable domain, rest sourced from reference TRBV7-7 and TRBJ2-7, is GAGVSQSPRYKVTKRGQDVTLRCDPISSHATLYWYQQALGQGPEFLTYFNYEAQPDKSGLPSDRFSAERPEGSISTLTIQRTEQRDSAMYRCASSLDASEYYEQYFGPGTRLTVT.

The chain couples TRBV7-2 to TRBJ2-5; weak D call: TRBD1 (6 bases). Germline V gene data show CDR1 as SGHTA and CDR2 as FQGNSA. The CDR3 sequence is 15 residues long. Trimming pared 4 bases from V and 4 bases from J, leaving 16 bases between. The CDR3 DNA reads TGTGCCAGCAGCTCGGAGTCCAGGGGTAGAGAGACCCAGTACTTC. This codes for CASSSESRGRETQYF.

The chain's CDR3 is CASSLRPRQGSGDEQFF. In nucleotides, the CDR3 is TGTGCCAGCAGCCTTAGACCCAGGCAGGGATCGGGGGATGAGCAGTTCTTC. This chain links TRBV7-6 with TRBJ2-1, with a tentative D call TRBD2 (6 bases). CDR3 length: 17 amino acids. The germline CDR1 and CDR2 sequences are SGHVS and FNYEAQ. The germline V and J ends were trimmed by 5 bases and 8 bases, with 25 bases remaining between them.

V usage is TRBV6-5 and J usage is TRBJ1-2, with 8 bases matching TRBD1. The CDR3 runs to 15 residues. Looked up from germline, CDR1 is MNHEY and CDR2 is SVGAGI. V gave up 5 bases and J gave up 0 bases; unmatched junction bases: 5. CDR3 DNA: TGTGCCAGCAGTCGAGCAGGGGGCTCTAACTATGGCTACACCTTC. Protein: CASSRAGGSNYGYTF.

This rearrangement joins TRBV6-1 to TRBJ2-5, with D maybe TRBD2 (7 bases). V was pared by 2 bases and J by 5 bases, with 12 bases between. The CDR3 has 14 residues. Germline V gene data show CDR1 as MNHNS and CDR2 as SASEGT. CDR3 protein: CASSERGGGETQYF. CDR3 sequence (DNA): TGTGCCAGCAGTGAAAGGGGGGGAGGGGAGACCCAGTACTTC.

The chain has TRBV3-1 (or the pseudogene TRBV3-2) and TRBJ1-3, with 7 bases that match TRBD1. This CDR3 has 15 amino acids. The V gene's germline CDR1 is LGHDT and CDR2 YNNKEL (reference sequence). Germline trimming cut 2 bases from V and 4 bases from J; bases unmatched to any gene: 5. The CDR3: CASSQPRTGGNTIYF. The CDR3 region has the DNA TGTGCCAGCAGCCAACCCCGGACAGGAGGAAACACCATATATTTT.

This clone has just a few counts. The rearrangement links TRBV11-2 to TRBJ2-3; 9 bases are shared with TRBD2. J gave up 5 bases and V 1 base, and 10 bases lay outside the gene matches. This CDR3 has 17 residues. The germline V gene encodes CDR1 SGHAT and CDR2 FQNNGV. The CDR3 nucleotides are TGTGCCAGCAGCTTAGGTTTACGCGGGGGGGCCGGAGATACGCAGTATTTT. Amino acids: CASSLGLRGGAGDTQYF.

The V call is TRBV18, the J call TRBJ2-7, with D possibly being TRBD1 (5 bases). This CDR3 has 15 amino acids. Per germline, CDR1 KGHSH and CDR2 LQKENI. V lost 1 base, J lost 5 bases, and 15 bases lay in between. The CDR3 sequence: CASSPRHPGHDEQYF. The CDR3 DNA reads TGTGCCAGCTCACCACGGCATCCAGGGCACGACGAGCAGTACTTC.

The chain is built from TRBV19 and TRBJ1-1; no clear D. Germline CDR1 LNHDA, CDR2 SQIVND (reference sequence). V was shortened by 3 bases and J by 5 bases, with 16 bases between the two germline ends. This CDR3 is built from 15 residues. CDR3 residues: CASSISLLGETEAFF. The CDR3 nucleotides read TGTGCCAGTAGTATCAGTCTTTTAGGAGAGACTGAAGCTTTCTTT.

The genes are TRBV5-6 and TRBJ2-5; possible D gene TRBD1, 5 bases. CDR1 and CDR2 from the germline V gene are SGHDT and YYEEEE. The CDR3 covers 12 residues. Trimming removed 5 bases at V and 4 bases at J, with 9 bases between. CDR3 region: CASSFQGETQYF. CDR3 bases: TGTGCCAGCAGTTTCCAGGGAGAGACCCAGTACTTC. The entire variable domain, with the rest obtained from reference TRBV5-6 and TRBJ2-5, is as follows: DAGVTQSPTHLIKTRGQQVTLRCSPKSGHDTVSWYQQALGQGPQFIFQYYEEEERQRGNFPDRFSGHQFPNYSSELNVNALLLGDSALYLCASSFQGETQYFGPGTRLLVL.

The chain links TRBV10-3 to TRBJ1-1, with 8 bases identical to TRBD1. The length of the CDR3 is 15 residues. Losses at the gene ends were 4 bases for V and 0 bases for J; bases not matched to a gene: 4. Germline V CDR1 and CDR2: ENHRY, SYGVKD. The CDR3: CAISATGGMNTEAFF. The CDR3 nucleotides are TGTGCCATCAGTGCTACAGGGGGGATGAACACTGAAGCTTTCTTT.

This clone was seen more than once but under ten times. This chain uses TRBV11-2 with TRBJ1-5; tentatively, D is TRBD1 (6 bases). The V end was cut by 5 bases, the J end by 7 bases, with 9 bases between. The germline CDR1 and CDR2 sequences are SGHAT and FQNNGV. CDR3 length: 12 amino acids. CDR3 coding DNA: TGTGCCAGCAGCCACAGGGAACAGCCCCAGCATTTT. As protein: CASSHREQPQHF.

J is TRBJ2-1 and V is TRBV5-1; 9 bases are a match to TRBD2. This CDR3 has 15 residues. V shed 2 bases, J shed 6 bases, and the junction held 6 bases outside the gene matches. Germline V gives CDR1 SGHRS, CDR2 YFSETQ. The CDR3 DNA reads TGCGCCAGCAGCTTCTTAGCGGGGGCTACCAATGAGCAGTTCTTC. This translates into CASSFLAGATNEQFF.

The chain has TRBV5-5 and TRBJ2-3; D remains unclear. The ends were cut back, 4 bases at V and 0 bases at J, with 9 bases in the middle. This CDR3 spans 14 amino acids. Germline CDR1 SGHKS, CDR2 YYEKEE (reference sequence). The CDR3 loop is CASSTVTSTDTQYF. CDR3 in DNA: TGTGCCAGCAGCACCGTGACTAGCACAGATACGCAGTATTTT.

The chain joins TRBV9 to TRBJ2-2, with 9 bases aligning to TRBD1. CDR3 length: 15 amino acids. V trimming: 2 bases; J trimming: 4 bases; junction bases outside the gene matches: 3. Germline V gene sequence: CDR1 SGDLS, CDR2 YYNGEE. The CDR3 region has the DNA TGTGCCAGCAGCGTGGGACAGGGAGGCACCGGGGAGCTGTTTTTT. Protein sequence: CASSVGQGGTGELFF.

The rearrangement links TRBV9 to TRBJ2-5; TRBD2 agrees at 9 bases. J lost 5 bases, V lost 6 bases, and 8 bases had no gene match. CDR1 and CDR2 (germline): SGDLS, YYNGEE. The CDR3 covers 14 residues. CDR3 sequence reads: CASTPSGVGETQYF. The CDR3 bases are TGTGCCAGCACCCCTAGCGGGGTTGGGGAGACCCAGTACTTC.

V is TRBV5-1 and J is TRBJ2-3, with a weak D call TRBD1 (6 bases). CDR1 SGHRS and CDR2 YFSETQ come from the germline V gene. V gave up 4 bases and J gave up 2 bases, with 11 bases separating them. This CDR3 comprises 14 residues. The CDR3 reads CASSPDSPTDTQYF. In nucleotides, the CDR3 is TGCGCCAGCAGCCCGGACAGTCCCACAGATACGCAGTATTTT.

This rearrangement joins TRBV5-1 to TRBJ1-6; D is unclear. CDR3 length: 12 residues. Germline CDR1 reads SGHRS; CDR2 reads YFSETQ. The V end was cut by 6 bases, the J end by 7 bases, with 8 bases between. The CDR3 protein is CASKSGNSPLHF. CDR3 bases: TGCGCCAGCAAGTCGGGGAATTCACCCCTCCACTTT.

This clone turned up a few times. The genes are TRBV4-1 and TRBJ2-1; TRBD2 matches 10 bases. The CDR3 sequence is 18 residues long. J gave up 6 bases and V 2 bases, and 13 bases lay outside the gene matches. CDR1 and CDR2 from the germline V gene are MGHRA and YSYEKL. CDR3 amino acids: CASSQKGLPSGGANEQFF. The CDR3 nucleotides read TGCGCCAGCAGCCAAAAAGGGCTCCCAAGCGGGGGGGCCAATGAGCAGTTCTTC.

The rearrangement links TRBV30 to TRBJ1-6; perhaps TRBD1 as D (5 bases). Trimming shortened V by 3 bases and J by 7 bases, and 10 bases separated the two germline ends. The CDR3 loop spans 13 amino acids. The germline gives CDR1 GTSNPN, CDR2 SVGIG (reference sequence). CDR3 in amino acids: CAWRAGQNSPLHF. CDR3 coding DNA: TGTGCCTGGAGGGCGGGGCAAAATTCACCCCTCCACTTT.

The J gene is TRBJ2-5, the V gene TRBV7-6, with TRBD1 as a possible D gene (6 bases). This CDR3 comprises 17 residues. V was trimmed by 5 bases and J by 1 base, leaving 20 bases between them. Germline assignment: CDR1 SGHVS and CDR2 FNYEAQ. CDR3: CASSQSGGGRGQETQYF. The CDR3 coding sequence is TGTGCCAGCAGCCAATCGGGTGGGGGCAGGGGCCAAGAGACCCAGTACTTC.

This sequence joins TRBV2 and TRBJ2-1, with TRBD2 identical over 9 bases. The junction had 3 bases not matched to a gene; V was cut back by 4 bases and J by 8 bases. The CDR3 totals 13 residues. Per germline, CDR1 SNHLY and CDR2 FYNNEI. CDR3 loop: CASSGGGRDEQFF. The CDR3 DNA sequence: TGTGCCAGCAGTGGGGGCGGGAGGGATGAGCAGTTCTTC. The full variable domain, its missing parts supplied by reference TRBV2 and TRBJ2-1, is EPEVTQTPSHQVTQMGQEVILRCVPISNHLYFYWYRQILGQKVEFLVSFYNNEISEKSEIFDDQFSVERPDGSNFTLKIRSTKLEDSAMYFCASSGGGRDEQFFGPGTRLTVL.

By frequency in the sample, this clone is medium-sized. The chain joins TRBV2 to TRBJ1-5; TRBD1 matches at 7 bases. This CDR3 has 15 amino acids. Trimming removed 8 bases from V and 5 bases from J; junction bases left unmatched: 12. The V gene's germline CDR1 is SNHLY and CDR2 FYNNEI. The CDR3 coding sequence is TGTGCCAGCGGTTCGACAGGGATAGGGGATCAGCCCCAGCATTTT. It yields the protein CASGSTGIGDQPQHF.

V gene TRBV3-1 (or the pseudogene TRBV3-2) combines with J gene TRBJ2-3, with no clear D. CDR1 and CDR2 (germline): LGHDT, YNNKEL (reference sequence). CDR3 size: 13 residues. V was pared by 5 bases and J by 2 bases, with 8 bases between. The CDR3 spells CASSGRPTDTQYF. The CDR3 DNA follows: TGTGCCAGCAGCGGCCGCCCCACAGATACGCAGTATTTT.

The J gene is TRBJ2-1, the V gene TRBV9; 8 nucleotides align to TRBD1. The CDR3 extends over 17 amino acids. Germline lookup yields CDR1 SGDLS and CDR2 YYNGEE. The V segment lost 2 bases and the J segment 8 bases; nucleotides outside the gene matches: 15. This CDR3 reads CASSVSGGNSIVDEQFF. The CDR3 DNA is TGTGCCAGCAGCGTCTCAGGGGGCAATTCTATCGTCGATGAGCAGTTCTTC.

V gene TRBV5-6 combines with J gene TRBJ1-1; D remains ambiguous. Per the germline V gene, CDR1 is SGHDT and CDR2 is YYEEEE. CDR3 length: 13 residues. V dropped 5 bases and J dropped 0 bases, with 8 bases sitting between them. The CDR3 here is CASSRSLNTEAFF. The CDR3, as DNA: TGTGCCAGCAGTCGTTCTTTGAACACTGAAGCTTTCTTT.